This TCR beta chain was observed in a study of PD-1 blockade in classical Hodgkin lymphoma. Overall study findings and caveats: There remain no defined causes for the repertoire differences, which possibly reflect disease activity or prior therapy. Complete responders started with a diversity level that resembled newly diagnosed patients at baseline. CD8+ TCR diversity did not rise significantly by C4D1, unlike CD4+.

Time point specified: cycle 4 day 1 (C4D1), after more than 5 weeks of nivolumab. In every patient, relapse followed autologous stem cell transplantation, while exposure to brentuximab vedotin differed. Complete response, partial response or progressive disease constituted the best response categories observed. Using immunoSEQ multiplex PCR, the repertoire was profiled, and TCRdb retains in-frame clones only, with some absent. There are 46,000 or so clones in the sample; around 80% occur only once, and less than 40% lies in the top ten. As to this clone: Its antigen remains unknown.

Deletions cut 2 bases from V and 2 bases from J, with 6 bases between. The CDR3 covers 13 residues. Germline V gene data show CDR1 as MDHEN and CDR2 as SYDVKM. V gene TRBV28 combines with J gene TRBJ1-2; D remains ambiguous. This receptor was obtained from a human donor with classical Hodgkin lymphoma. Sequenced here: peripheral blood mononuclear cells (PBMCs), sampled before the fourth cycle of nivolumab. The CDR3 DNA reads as TGTGCCAGCAGTTTACCAGAAAACTATGGCTACACCTTC. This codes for CASSLPENYGYTF.